This record concerns one T cell receptor (beta chain) sequence. These data belong to a study of blood T cell repertoires in COVID-19. The method was immunoSEQ multiplex PCR; TCRdb's version includes in-frame clones alone and lacks a portion of them. Among about 180,000 clones listed, just over 85% were seen once. The CDR3 extends over 15 amino acids. Germline V gives CDR1 SGDLS, CDR2 YYNGEE. With 3 bases removed from V and 5 bases from J, the gap between germline ends came to 14 bases. The participants were between 18 and 89 years old and came from some 25 US areas. Cohort allocation depended upon clinical history that participants reported.

Sequenced: PBMCs or T cells enriched from blood (not recorded which). J is TRBJ1-4 and V is TRBV9; D may be TRBD1 (6 bases). The TCR comes from a woman in her late teens or twenties who had recovered from COVID-19. The CDR3 DNA reads TGTGCCAGCAGCGCTGGGGGGGGCCAGAATGAAAAACTGTTTTTT. Protein product: CASSAGGGQNEKLFF.